This paragraph covers one T cell receptor beta chain sequence. Its antigen is not known. The donors, healthy Caucasians from Russia, were aged roughly 6 to 90. Extraction yielded at least 5 micrograms of total RNA per sample. The data are from a study of blood T cells in healthy people across ages. The germline gives CDR1 SGHAT, CDR2 FQNNGV. The CDR3 contains 15 residues. V was trimmed by 5 bases and J by 2 bases, leaving 15 bases between them. Next came a second PCR, run for about 7 to 12 cycles, which used a sample-barcoded 5' primer along with a J-beta primer mix. From the 5' RACE reads, TCRdb called clonotypes with MiXCR, one entry per CDR3 protein. The sample yields about 640,000 distinct CDR3 sequences, around three fifths seen once. General observations from the study: Diversity of TCR beta correlated strongly with naive T cell percentage. Those diversity estimates obtained from one million T cells were thought to be underestimates.

This clonotype was sampled from a man aged 55 to 70 in good health. What was sequenced was blood. This chain uses TRBV11-2 with TRBJ2-5, with a possible D match to TRBD1 (5 bases). The chain's CDR3 is CASSPSVDTQETQYF. As DNA, the CDR3 is TGTGCCAGCAGCCCCAGTGTGGACACTCAAGAGACCCAGTACTTC.